These 5 T cell receptor beta chains originate from one sample sequenced in a study of circulating and synovial CD4+ cells in juvenile arthritis. The assay was immunoSEQ multiplex PCR, and TCRdb's table has in-frame clones only and misses some. This sample carries about 33,000 clones, nearly 95% of them seen once, and the ten largest clones take 0.15% to 0.2%. Sequenced: CD4+ T cells from blood. These receptor sequences come from a human donor with juvenile idiopathic arthritis.

V usage is TRBV28 and J usage is TRBJ2-7; 10 bases fit TRBD1. The ends lost 7 bases at V and 5 bases at J; junction bases unmatched: 8. This CDR3 comprises 14 residues. In germline, CDR1 is MDHEN, CDR2 SYDVKM. The CDR3 here is CASTPGTGVHEQYF. DNA of the CDR3: TGTGCCAGCACCCCCGGGACAGGGGTCCACGAGCAGTACTTC.

CDR3 sequence reads: CASSVDRASYEQYF. The CDR3, as DNA: TGTGCCAGCAGCGTGGACAGGGCATCCTACGAGCAGTACTTC. V and J are TRBV6-1 and TRBJ2-7; 8 positions match TRBD1. The CDR3 length is 14 residues. Per germline, CDR1 MNHNS and CDR2 SASEGT. The V gene end was trimmed by 6 bases and the J gene end by 1 base; junction bases not matched to a gene: 5.

The rearrangement uses TRBV7-8 and TRBJ2-1; possible D gene TRBD2, 6 bases. The CDR3 sequence is 15 residues long. The ends were cut back, 5 bases at V and 4 bases at J, with 15 bases in the middle. The V gene's germline CDR1 is SGHVS and CDR2 FQNEAQ. The CDR3 loop is CASSPGTLTYNEQFF. The CDR3 DNA reads as TGTGCCAGCAGCCCCGGGACTCTGACGTACAATGAGCAGTTCTTC.

This rearrangement joins TRBV5-8 to TRBJ1-1; no clear D gene. The CDR3 extends over 14 amino acids. Germline assignment: CDR1 SGHTS and CDR2 YDEGEE. V was pared by 2 bases and J by 1 base, with 9 bases between. The CDR3 is CASSFLPPNTEAFF. The CDR3 DNA sequence: TGTGCCAGCAGCTTCCTACCTCCGAACACTGAAGCTTTCTTT.

The chain recombines TRBV7-2 with TRBJ2-3; TRBD2 aligns across 8 bases. The junction had 9 bases not matched to a gene; V was cut back by 5 bases and J by 2 bases. Looked up from germline, CDR1 is SGHTA and CDR2 is FQGNSA. CDR3 size: 16 residues. The CDR3 region has the DNA TGTGCCAGCAGCGCCCATCTAGCGGGCCACACAGATACGCAGTATTTT. Protein product: CASSAHLAGHTDTQYF.